This T cell receptor beta chain is drawn from a study of glioma-infiltrating T cells. The germline V gene has CDR1 DFQATT and CDR2 SNEGSKA (reference sequence). CDR3 length: 14 residues. J was trimmed by 4 bases and V by 4 bases; bases with no gene match: 5. This clonotype was found many times. Using RNA template, CDR3s of TCR alpha and beta were amplified with iRepertoire arm-PCR. Input was 100-400 ng of tissue mRNA or PBMC total RNA. Via MiXCR, TCRdb re-called the multiplex PCR reads, giving one row per CDR3 protein. This table holds under 150,000 distinct CDR3 sequences, around 25% found once. The sequence derives from a human donor with low-grade glioma or glioblastoma, undergoing nonglioma brain surgery, or in good health (not recorded which). V usage is TRBV20-1 and J usage is TRBJ1-5, with 9 bases lining up with TRBD1. The sample consisted of glioma tissue, nonneoplastic brain tissue, or PBMCs (not recorded which). The CDR3 loop reads CSATSGQGNQPQHF. For the CDR3, the DNA is TGCAGTGCTACCTCGGGACAGGGAAATCAGCCCCAGCATTTT.